The rows below give T cell receptor beta chains drawn from one sample of a study of blood T cell repertoires in COVID-19. Sequencing was performed with immunoSEQ multiplex PCR; in TCRdb, only in-frame clones are kept and a portion is missing. The top ten hold around 2.1% of the sample, which has about 97,000 clones, roughly 88% seen once. Sequencing was performed on peripheral blood. All receptors derive from a man in his forties or fifties with COVID-19, enrolled during active disease. The CDR3 runs from the conserved cysteine through the conserved F or W. The size entry is marked missing in some rows and otherwise reads once, few, many or a size class.

>TRBV7-6|TRBJ2-1|once
CASSGSFRDRGIFDEQFF
>TRBV10-3|TRBJ1-1|-
CAIRGTDTEAFF
>TRBV3-1/TRBV3-2|TRBJ1-5|-
CASSQGQGLDQPQHF
>TRBV27|TRBJ1-2|-
CASSRQVNSMEGYTF
>TRBV9|TRBJ2-5|-
CASSVYSQETQYF
>TRBV14|TRBJ1-4|-
CASSQGREEEKLFF
>TRBV5-1|TRBJ1-5|-
CASSLRPGGEQPQHF
>TRBV30|TRBJ1-5|-
CAWSVGGAQPQHF
>TRBV15|TRBJ1-2|once
CATSRVEDRARGYGYTF
>TRBV19|TRBJ1-2|-
CASSMVTSNGYTF
>TRBV5-6|TRBJ1-2|-
CASSLRDRGRLTRDYTF
>TRBV7-7|TRBJ2-5|-
CASSSSGGFQETQYF
>TRBV6-5|TRBJ2-7|-
CATSGGGYEQYF
>TRBV27|TRBJ2-3|once
CASHKGWGDTQYF
>TRBV7-9|TRBJ1-4|-
CASTNSRQGPNEKLFF
>TRBV5-1|TRBJ1-4|-
CASSLGAGNEKLFF
>TRBV3-1/TRBV3-2|TRBJ2-1|-
CASSPGLGDNEQFF
>TRBV4-2|TRBJ2-5|-
CASSQDRSTETQYF
>TRBV6-5|TRBJ1-2|once
CASRVEAPAPYGYTF
>TRBV18|TRBJ1-1|-
CASSPGQGTGAFF
>TRBV12-3/TRBV12-4|TRBJ1-1|-
CASSYNTAEAFF
>TRBV14|TRBJ1-1|-
CASSQFEAPGTEAFF
>TRBV6-4|TRBJ2-3|few
CASSDGGAGDTQYF
>TRBV11-2|TRBJ1-6|-
CASSPQGYVASPLHF
>TRBV12-3/TRBV12-4|TRBJ1-1|-
CASSLERNTEAFF
>TRBV6-1|TRBJ1-5|once
CASSGPGQGSNQPQHF
>TRBV7-2|TRBJ2-3|-
CASSSRTSGGKDTQYF
>TRBV7-9|TRBJ1-2|few
CASSRGQAIYGYTF
>TRBV9|TRBJ1-6|-
CASSPRVGDSNSPLHF
>TRBV7-3|TRBJ2-3|-
CASSSGVQDTQYF
>TRBV5-1|TRBJ2-3|-
CASSLTSTGRGTDTQYF
>TRBV27|TRBJ2-7|-
CASSFGYTYEQYF
>TRBV5-1|TRBJ2-7|-
CASSLGTSGVYEQYF
>TRBV7-3|TRBJ2-1|-
CASSLNRDNEQFF
>TRBV9|TRBJ2-2|-
CASTYGTSDTGELFF
>TRBV6-4|TRBJ2-2|-
CASSDTPLAGMGELFF
>TRBV6-5|TRBJ2-1|-
CASTGTSFPYNEQFF